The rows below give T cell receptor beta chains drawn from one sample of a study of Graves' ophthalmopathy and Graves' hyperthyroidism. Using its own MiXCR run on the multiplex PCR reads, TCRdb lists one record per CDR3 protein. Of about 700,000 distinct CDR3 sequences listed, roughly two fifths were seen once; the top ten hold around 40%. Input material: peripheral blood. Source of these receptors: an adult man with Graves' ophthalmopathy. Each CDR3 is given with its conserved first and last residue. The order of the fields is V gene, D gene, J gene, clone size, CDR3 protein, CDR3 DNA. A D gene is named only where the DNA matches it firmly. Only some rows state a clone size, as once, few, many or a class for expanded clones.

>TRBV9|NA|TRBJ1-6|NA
CASSGDGGTNSPLHF
TGTGCCAGCAGCGGGGACGGGGGAACTAATTCACCCCTCCACTTT
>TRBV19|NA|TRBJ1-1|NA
CASSRWGAEDTEAFF
TGTGCCAGTAGTAGGTGGGGGGCCGAGGACACTGAAGCTTTCTTT
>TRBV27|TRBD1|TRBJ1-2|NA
CASRLTGVHGYTF
TGTGCCAGCAGATTGACAGGGGTACATGGCTACACCTTC
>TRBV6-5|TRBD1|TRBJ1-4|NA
CARGTGSTNEKLFF
TGTGCCAGGGGGACAGGGAGTACTAATGAAAAACTGTTTTTT
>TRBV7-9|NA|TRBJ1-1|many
CASSLNWSEAFF
TGTGCCAGCAGCTTAAATTGGAGTGAAGCTTTCTTT
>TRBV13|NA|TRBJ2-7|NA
CASSSPFLPQRQDWYF
TGTGCCAGCAGCTCTCCCTTTCTCCCTCAAAGACAAGATTGGTACTTC
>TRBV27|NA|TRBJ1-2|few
CASSLTGTSGYTF
TGTGCCAGCAGTTTAACAGGGACGAGTGGCTACACCTTC
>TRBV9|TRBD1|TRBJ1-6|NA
CASSGTGQSPLHF
TGTGCCAGCAGCGGGACAGGGCAATCACCCCTCCACTTT
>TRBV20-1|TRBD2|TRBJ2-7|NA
CSAPPRTSAFYEQYF
TGCAGTGCTCCCCCCAGGACTAGCGCCTTCTACGAGCAGTACTTC
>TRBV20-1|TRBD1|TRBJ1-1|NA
CSAYRDRAEAFF
TGCAGTGCTTATCGGGACAGGGCTGAAGCTTTCTTT
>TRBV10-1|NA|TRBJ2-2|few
CASQQGNGELFF
TGCGCCAGTCAACAGGGTAACGGGGAGCTGTTTTTT
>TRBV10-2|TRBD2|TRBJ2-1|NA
CASRTSGSYVSSYNEQFF
TGCGCCAGCAGGACTAGCGGGAGTTACGTCAGCTCCTACAATGAGCAGTTCTTC
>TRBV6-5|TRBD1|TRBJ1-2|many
CASSYLGQDGYTF
TGTGCCAGCAGTTACCTAGGACAGGACGGCTACACCTTC
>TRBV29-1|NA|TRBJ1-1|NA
CSSRPLNTEAFF
TGCAGCTCGAGACCGCTGAACACTGAAGCTTTCTTT
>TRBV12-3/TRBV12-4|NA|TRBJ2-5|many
CASSQQETQYF
TGTGCCAGCAGCCAACAAGAGACCCAGTACTTC
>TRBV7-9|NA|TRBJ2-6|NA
CASSLGPLSGANVLTF
TGTGCTAGCAGCTTAGGTCCCCTCTCTGGGGCCAACGTCCTGACTTTC
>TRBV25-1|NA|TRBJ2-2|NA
CASYRGNTGELFF
TGTGCCAGCTACCGGGGGAACACCGGGGAGCTGTTTTTT
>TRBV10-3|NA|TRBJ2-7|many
CAISGQHSYEQYF
TGTGCCATCAGTGGCCAGCACTCCTACGAGCAGTACTTC
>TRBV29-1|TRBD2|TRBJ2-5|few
CSVDGGVRQETQYF
TGCAGCGTTGACGGGGGGGTCAGGCAAGAGACCCAGTACTTC
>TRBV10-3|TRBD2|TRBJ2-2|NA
CAISESERLAADTGELVF
TGTGCCATCAGTGAGTCAGAAAGACTAGCGGCTGATACCGGGGAGCTGGTTTTT
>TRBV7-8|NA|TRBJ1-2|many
CASSLKAAYGYTF
TGTGCCAGCAGCTTAAAGGCAGCCTATGGCTACACCTTC
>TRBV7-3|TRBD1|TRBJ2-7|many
CASSPDRDSYEQYF
TGTGCCAGCAGCCCGGACAGGGACTCCTACGAGCAGTACTTC
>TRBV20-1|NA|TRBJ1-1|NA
CSAWGGVSPEAFF
TGCAGTGCCTGGGGAGGGGTGAGTCCTGAAGCTTTCTTT
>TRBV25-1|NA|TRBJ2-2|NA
CASSPNLGVDSTGELFF
TGTGCCAGCTCACCGAACCTGGGCGTAGACTCCACCGGGGAGCTGTTTTTT
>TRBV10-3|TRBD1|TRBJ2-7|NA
CASSDIGTGLYEQYF
TGTGCCAGCAGTGATATTGGGACAGGGCTCTACGAGCAGTACTTC
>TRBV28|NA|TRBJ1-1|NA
CASSFGSTNTEAFF
TGTGCCAGCAGTTTTGGCAGTACGAACACTGAAGCTTTCTTT
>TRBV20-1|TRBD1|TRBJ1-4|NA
CSAKGTANEKLFF
TGCAGTGCTAAAGGGACAGCAAATGAAAAACTGTTTTTT
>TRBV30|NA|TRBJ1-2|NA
CAWSVGGWNYGYTF
TGTGCCTGGAGTGTCGGGGGTTGGAACTATGGCTACACCTTC
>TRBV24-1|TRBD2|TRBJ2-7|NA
CATGTRILSYEQYF
TGTGCCACCGGGACTAGGATACTCTCCTACGAGCAGTACTTC
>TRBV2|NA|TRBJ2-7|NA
CASKLQGTPYEQYF
TGTGCCAGCAAACTACAGGGCACCCCTTACGAGCAGTACTTC
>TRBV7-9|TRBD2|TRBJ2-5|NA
CASTKLGSGRSETQYF
TGTGCCAGCACCAAGTTGGGTAGCGGGAGGTCAGAGACCCAGTACTTC
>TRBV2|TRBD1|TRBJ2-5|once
CASSKRRDRQETQYF
TGTGCCAGCAGCAAACGTAGGGACAGGCAAGAGACCCAGTACTTC
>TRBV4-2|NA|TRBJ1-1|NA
CASSPPGTNTEAFF
TGTGCCAGCAGCCCGCCGGGCACCAACACTGAAGCTTTCTTT
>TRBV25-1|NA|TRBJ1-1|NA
CVQPNTEAFF
TGTGTCCAACCGAACACTGAAGCTTTCTTT
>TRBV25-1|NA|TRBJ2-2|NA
CASSAWGGELFF
TGTGCCAGCAGTGCGTGGGGCGGGGAGCTGTTTTTT
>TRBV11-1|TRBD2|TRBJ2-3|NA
CASLAGDEDTQYF
TGTGCCAGCCTAGCGGGAGATGAAGATACGCAGTATTTT
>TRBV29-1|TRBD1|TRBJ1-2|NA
CSLGQEDYGYTF
TGCAGCCTAGGACAGGAGGATTATGGCTACACCTTC
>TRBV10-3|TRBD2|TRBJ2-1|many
CAISESGGAYNEQFF
TGTGCCATCAGTGAGTCCGGGGGGGCGTACAATGAGCAGTTCTTC
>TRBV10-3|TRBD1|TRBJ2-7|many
CAISESNRGEISAYEQYF
TGTGCCATCAGTGAGTCTAACAGGGGAGAGATATCTGCCTACGAGCAGTACTTC
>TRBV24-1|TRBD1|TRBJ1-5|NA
CASSYSATGGQPQHF
TGTGCCAGCAGTTACTCGGCGACAGGGGGCCAGCCCCAGCATTTT
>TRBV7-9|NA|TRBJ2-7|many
CASSASAVSYEQYF
TGTGCCAGCAGCGCCTCGGCGGTGAGCTACGAGCAGTACTTC
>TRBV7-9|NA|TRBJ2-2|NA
CASTPGGGSFRELFF
TGTGCCAGCACCCCTGGGGGCGGGAGCTTCCGGGAGCTGTTTTTT
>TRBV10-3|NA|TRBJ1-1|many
CAISEGPRQSKLPNTEAFF
TGTGCCATCAGTGAGGGGCCTCGGCAAAGTAAGCTCCCGAACACTGAAGCTTTCTTT
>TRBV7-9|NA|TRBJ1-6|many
CASSSNWELSPLHF
TGTGCCAGCAGCTCTAACTGGGAACTTTCACCCCTCCACTTT
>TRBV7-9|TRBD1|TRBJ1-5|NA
CASSFSGTGVNQPQHF
TGTGCCAGCAGCTTTTCCGGGACAGGGGTCAATCAGCCCCAGCATTTT
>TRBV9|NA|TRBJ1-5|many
CASSAGTNQPQHF
TGTGCCAGCAGCGCCGGGACGAATCAGCCCCAGCATTTT
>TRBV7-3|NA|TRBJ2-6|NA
CASGGTYKSGANVLTF
TGTGCCAGCGGAGGAACCTACAAGTCTGGGGCCAACGTCCTGACTTTC
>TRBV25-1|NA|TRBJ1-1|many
CANSARGTEAFF
TGTGCCAACAGTGCACGGGGGACTGAAGCTTTCTTT
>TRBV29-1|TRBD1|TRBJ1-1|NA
CSVGTGGMNTEAFF
TGCAGCGTAGGGACAGGGGGCATGAACACTGAAGCTTTCTTT
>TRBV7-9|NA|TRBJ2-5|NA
CASSFYQETQYF
TGTGCCAGCAGCTTTTACCAAGAGACCCAGTACTTC
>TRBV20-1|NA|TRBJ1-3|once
CSARGDRGTGNTIYF
TGCAGTGCTAGAGGGGATCGGGGAACTGGAAACACCATATATTTT
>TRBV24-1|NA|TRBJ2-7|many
CATSGGEGDSYEQYF
TGTGCCACCAGTGGAGGGGAGGGGGACTCCTACGAGCAGTACTTC
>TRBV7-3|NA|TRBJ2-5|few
CASSFIGGPGETQYF
TGTGCCAGCAGCTTTATCGGGGGCCCGGGAGAGACCCAGTACTTC
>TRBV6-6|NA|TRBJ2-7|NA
CASSLIPGQGGNYEQYF
TGTGCCAGCAGTTTGATACCCGGACAGGGAGGGAACTACGAGCAGTACTTC
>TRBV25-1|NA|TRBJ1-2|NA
CASSERAGDYGYTF
TGTGCCAGCAGTGAAAGGGCAGGGGATTATGGCTACACCTTC